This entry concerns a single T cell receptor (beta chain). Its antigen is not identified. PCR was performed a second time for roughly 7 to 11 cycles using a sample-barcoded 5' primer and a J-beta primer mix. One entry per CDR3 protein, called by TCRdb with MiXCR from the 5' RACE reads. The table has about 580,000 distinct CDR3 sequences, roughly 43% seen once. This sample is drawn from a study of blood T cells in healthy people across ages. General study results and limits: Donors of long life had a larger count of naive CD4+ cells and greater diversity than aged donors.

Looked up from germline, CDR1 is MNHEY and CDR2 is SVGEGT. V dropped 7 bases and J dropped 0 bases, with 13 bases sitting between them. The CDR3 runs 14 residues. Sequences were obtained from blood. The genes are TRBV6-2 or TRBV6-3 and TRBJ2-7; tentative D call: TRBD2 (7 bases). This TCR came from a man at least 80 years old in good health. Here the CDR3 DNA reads TGTGCCAGCACCCCGGGGGGCGACTCCTACGAGCAGTACTTC. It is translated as CASTPGGDSYEQYF.